This passage covers 27 T cell receptor beta chains from one sample sequenced in a study of CD8 T cells in Susac syndrome. When the RNA was reverse transcribed, random hexamers were used with an input of roughly 0.5 to 1 ug. Via MiXCR, TCRdb re-called the immunoSEQ multiplex PCR reads, giving one row per CDR3 protein. This sample carries around 110,000 distinct CDR3 sequences, roughly 94% of them seen once, and the ten largest clones take about 0.28%. Sequencing was carried out using CD8+ T cells from PBMCs. Source of these receptors: a human donor with Susac syndrome.

This rearrangement joins TRBV5-4 to TRBJ2-1; D tentatively reads TRBD1 or TRBD2 (5 bases each). The CDR3 runs 15 residues. Germline V lookup: CDR1 SGHNT, CDR2 YYREEE (reference sequence). V gave up 6 bases and J gave up 8 bases, with 21 bases separating them. The CDR3 here is CASMPRGREGDEQFF. CDR3 bases: TGTGCCAGCATGCCGAGGGGACGAGAAGGGGATGAGCAGTTCTTC.

The rearrangement uses TRBV24-1 and TRBJ1-5; the match to TRBD1 covers 7 bases. This CDR3 spans 12 amino acids. Germline V gives CDR1 KGHDR, CDR2 SFDVKD. V gave up 9 bases and J gave up 7 bases; unmatched junction bases: 5. This CDR3 reads CATGRGQQPQHF. For the CDR3, the DNA is TGTGCCACCGGCAGGGGACAGCAGCCCCAGCATTTT.

The chain joins TRBV6-5 to TRBJ2-3, with 8 nucleotides matching TRBD2. Per germline, CDR1 MNHEY and CDR2 SVGAGI. This CDR3 is built from 15 residues. Germline trimming cut 6 bases from V and 1 base from J; bases unmatched to any gene: 6. CDR3 DNA: TGTGCCAGCAGCCGCCCGGGACTAGGCACAGATACGCAGTATTTT. This encodes CASSRPGLGTDTQYF.

This clonotype was picked up one time. The V and J genes are TRBV20-1 and TRBJ2-1; 8 bases align to TRBD2. The germline gives CDR1 DFQATT, CDR2 SNEGSKA (reference sequence). The CDR3 totals 17 residues. The ends lost 0 bases at V and 4 bases at J; junction bases unmatched: 11. The CDR3: CSARDRGRRGDYNEQFF. The CDR3 DNA is TGCAGTGCTAGAGATCGGGGTCGGCGGGGGGATTACAATGAGCAGTTCTTC.

The chain couples TRBV7-9 to TRBJ1-1, with 7 bases identical to TRBD1. The germline CDR1 and CDR2 sequences are SEHNR and FQNEAQ (reference sequence). The CDR3 is 16 amino acids. The junction had 8 bases not matched to a gene; V was cut back by 3 bases and J by 1 base. The CDR3 is CASSFLAGTANTEAFF. In nucleotides, the CDR3 is TGTGCCAGCAGCTTCCTTGCCGGGACAGCGAACACTGAAGCTTTCTTT.

The chain is built from TRBV20-1 and TRBJ2-1; 10 nucleotides agree with TRBD2. With V trimmed by 0 bases and J by 9 bases, 11 bases remained unmatched. The CDR3 length is 16 residues. Looked up from germline, CDR1 is DFQATT and CDR2 is SNEGSKA (reference sequence). The CDR3 here is CSARDTSVAGGIEQFF. CDR3 in DNA: TGCAGTGCTAGAGATACGTCGGTAGCGGGGGGCATTGAGCAGTTCTTC.

The gene calls are TRBV27 and TRBJ1-5; perhaps TRBD1 as D (5 bases). From germline, CDR1 is MNHEY and CDR2 SMNVEV (reference sequence). The length of the CDR3 is 14 residues. V was pared by 3 bases and J by 3 bases, with 9 bases between. CDR3 region: CASSLGRINQPQHF. CDR3 in DNA: TGTGCCAGCAGTTTGGGACGAATCAATCAGCCCCAGCATTTT.

This clonotype occurred once. The rearrangement uses TRBV5-1 and TRBJ2-7, with D uncertain. V gave up 4 bases and J gave up 4 bases, with 15 bases separating them. Germline CDR1 is SGHRS and CDR2 is YFSETQ. The CDR3 has 14 amino acids. The CDR3 DNA follows: TGCGCCAGCAGCCCCAGAGGCGGTGGGTACGAGCAGTACTTC. This codes for CASSPRGGGYEQYF. The variable domain in full, with the rest retrieved from reference TRBV5-1 and TRBJ2-7, is KAGVTQTPRYLIKTRGQQVTLSCSPISGHRSVSWYQQTPGQGLQFLFEYFSETQRNKGNFPGRFSGRQFSNSRSEMNVSTLELGDSALYLCASSPRGGGYEQYFGPGTRLTVT.

This sequence joins TRBV3-1 and TRBJ2-5, with unresolved D. Germline V gene lookup returns CDR1 LGHDT and CDR2 YNNKEL (reference sequence). V lost 3 bases and J 2 bases, leaving 16 bases between the germline ends. The length of the CDR3 is 16 residues. For the CDR3, the DNA is TGTGCCAGCAGCCATAGCTCTCGAAATGCGCAAGAGACCCAGTACTTC. It is translated as CASSHSSRNAQETQYF.

The chain links TRBV29-1 to TRBJ2-3; D may be TRBD2 (5 bases). V lost 7 bases to trimming and J lost 1 base, with 27 bases between them. The CDR3 extends over 18 amino acids. Germline CDR1 is SQVTM and CDR2 is ANQGSEA. CDR3 protein: CSAEGVWERNYGTDTQYF. In DNA form, the CDR3 reads TGCAGCGCCGAGGGTGTCTGGGAAAGGAACTACGGCACAGATACGCAGTATTTT.

The rearrangement uses TRBV27 and TRBJ2-7; D is uncertain. Trimming stripped 0 bases from V and 3 bases from J, with 9 bases between. The germline gives CDR1 MNHEY, CDR2 SMNVEV (reference sequence). The CDR3 loop spans 14 amino acids. The CDR3 DNA reads as TGTGCCAGCAGTTTATCTGGTAGTGGCTACGAGCAGTACTTC. Translation gives CASSLSGSGYEQYF.

The count of this clonotype is one. CDR3 in DNA: TGTGCCAGCAGCTCGCACTCAGGACAAGAGACCCAGTACTTC. As protein: CASSSHSGQETQYF. The chain links TRBV3-1 to TRBJ2-5; unclear D gene. V shed 5 bases and J shed 2 bases, with 12 bases lying between them. The CDR3 runs to 14 residues. Germline CDR1 reads LGHDT; CDR2 reads YNNKEL (reference sequence).

V usage is TRBV4-1 and J usage is TRBJ2-3, with D possibly TRBD2 on 5 matching bases. V lost 6 bases, J lost 6 bases, and 10 bases lay in between. The germline CDR1 and CDR2 sequences are MGHRA and YSYEKL. This CDR3 has 12 amino acids. This CDR3 is CASSRTGDTQYF. The CDR3 region has the DNA TGCGCCAGCAGTCGCACGGGGGATACGCAGTATTTT.

In this sample, this clonotype turned up once. The genes are TRBV9 and TRBJ2-3, with 9 bases aligning to TRBD2. The CDR3 is made up of 16 amino acids. The J segment lost 2 bases and the V segment lost 1 base, leaving 5 bases of the junction unmatched. Germline assignment: CDR1 SGDLS and CDR2 YYNGEE. CDR3 sequence: CASSVWSGGPTDTQYF. CDR3 bases: TGTGCCAGCAGCGTATGGAGCGGGGGGCCCACAGATACGCAGTATTTT. The complete variable domain, with remaining parts taken from reference TRBV9 and TRBJ2-3, reads DSGVTQTPKHLITATGQRVTLRCSPRSGDLSVYWYQQSLDQGLQFLIQYYNGEERAKGNILERFSAQQFPDLHSELNLSSLELGDSALYFCASSVWSGGPTDTQYFGPGTRLTVL.

V usage is TRBV20-1 and J usage is TRBJ2-4, with TRBD1 matching over 7 bases. The V gene end was trimmed by 4 bases and the J gene end by 9 bases; junction bases not matched to a gene: 6. CDR3 length equals 12 residues. Germline V CDR1 and CDR2: DFQATT, SNEGSKA (reference sequence). CDR3 DNA sequence: TGCAGTGCTAACGACAGGGCTGGCATTCAGTACTTC. Translation: CSANDRAGIQYF.

The chain has TRBV14 and TRBJ2-1; 11 nucleotides match TRBD2. Trimming took 2 bases from V and 3 from J; bases not matched to a gene: 3. The germline CDR1 and CDR2 sequences are SGHDN and FVKESK. The CDR3 spans 16 residues. The CDR3 sequence is CASSQLLAGGYNEQFF. CDR3 bases: TGTGCCAGCAGCCAACTCCTAGCGGGGGGCTACAATGAGCAGTTCTTC.

The rearrangement joins TRBV30 to TRBJ1-1, with TRBD1 matching over 7 bases. V lost 5 bases and J lost 0; bases outside the gene matches: 9. Germline-derived CDR1 and CDR2 are GTSNPN and SVGIG (reference sequence). The CDR3 runs to 15 residues. CDR3 sequence: CAWFPGTDMNTEAFF. The CDR3 DNA reads as TGTGCCTGGTTTCCTGGGACAGATATGAACACTGAAGCTTTCTTT.

This chain uses TRBV11-2 with TRBJ1-1, with 9 positions matching TRBD1. Germline values: CDR1 SGHAT, CDR2 FQNNGV. After removal of 4 bases from V and 4 bases from J, the junction contained 7 bases not matched to a gene. The CDR3 has 15 amino acids. CDR3 protein: CASSSWTGVATEAFF. As DNA, the CDR3 is TGTGCCAGCAGCTCTTGGACAGGGGTGGCCACTGAAGCTTTCTTT.

The CDR3 reads CASSLVGTYEQYF. CDR3 DNA sequence: TGTGCCAGCAGCTTAGTAGGGACCTACGAGCAGTACTTC. V usage is TRBV7-8 and J usage is TRBJ2-7; no firm D call. The CDR3 runs 13 residues. Looked up from germline, CDR1 is SGHVS and CDR2 is FQNEAQ. V gave up 1 base and J gave up 2 bases, with 6 bases separating them.

This clonotype was found once. V gene TRBV7-9 combines with J gene TRBJ2-1; no clear D. The germline V and J ends were trimmed by 1 base and 9 bases, with 1 base remaining between them. In germline, CDR1 is SEHNR, CDR2 FQNEAQ (reference sequence). The CDR3 contains 10 residues. The CDR3 here is CASSLVEQFF. The CDR3 coding sequence is TGTGCCAGCAGCTTAGTTGAGCAGTTCTTC.

The chain employs TRBV5-6 and TRBJ2-5; no reliable D call. Per the germline V gene, CDR1 is SGHDT and CDR2 is YYEEEE. Trimming took 0 bases from V and 5 from J, leaving 11 bases between them. The CDR3 runs to 14 residues. The CDR3 DNA follows: TGTGCCAGCAGCTTGGGTGATAGCCTGGAGACCCAGTACTTC. Translated: CASSLGDSLETQYF.

This clonotype came up once. The genes are TRBV29-1 and TRBJ2-1; 8 bases align to TRBD1. Germline-derived CDR1 and CDR2 are SQVTM and ANQGSEA. Trimming removed 3 bases from V and 4 bases from J; junction bases left unmatched: 5. The CDR3 is 14 residues long. Here the CDR3 reads CSVDGQGAYNEQFF. In nucleotides, the CDR3 is TGCAGCGTTGACGGTCAGGGGGCGTACAATGAGCAGTTCTTC.

The CDR3 coding sequence is TGTGCCAGCAGCTTAGCCGCGGACTATGGCTACACCTTC. Protein sequence: CASSLAADYGYTF. V is TRBV7-2 and J is TRBJ1-2; D remains ambiguous. V was pared by 0 bases and J by 3 bases, with 5 bases between. The CDR3 sequence is 13 residues long. The V gene's germline CDR1 is SGHTA and CDR2 FQGNSA.

The V gene is TRBV7-8, the J gene TRBJ2-7; D might be TRBD2 (6 bases). The CDR3 extends over 14 amino acids. Germline lookup yields CDR1 SGHVS and CDR2 FQNEAQ. With 4 bases removed from V and 1 base from J, the gap between germline ends came to 11 bases. In DNA form, the CDR3 reads TGTGCCAGCAGCTGGGGGACTCCGTCCTACGAGCAGTACTTC. Protein: CASSWGTPSYEQYF. Complete variable domain (other parts from reference TRBV7-8 and TRBJ2-7): GAGVSQSPRYKVAKRGQDVALRCDPISGHVSLFWYQQALGQGPEFLTYFQNEAQLDKSGLPSDRFFAERPEGSVSTLKIQRTQQEDSAVYLCASSWGTPSYEQYFGPGTRLTVT.

The gene calls are TRBV29-1 and TRBJ2-1; D could derive from TRBD1 or TRBD2 (5 bases each). The CDR3 has 12 residues. Germline CDR1 SQVTM, CDR2 ANQGSEA. V was trimmed by 5 bases and J by 8 bases, leaving 13 bases between them. CDR3 in DNA: TGCAGCGTTCGCCCAGGGAGCTATGAGCAGTTCTTC. The encoded protein is CSVRPGSYEQFF.

This sequence joins TRBV14 and TRBJ2-5; a possible D gene is TRBD2 (6 bases). V was cut by 4 bases and J by 4 bases, with 16 bases left in between. This CDR3 has 15 residues. CDR1 is SGHDN and CDR2 is FVKESK in the germline V gene. This CDR3 is CASSPYGRGTETQYF. In nucleotides, the CDR3 is TGTGCCAGCAGCCCCTACGGCCGGGGGACAGAGACCCAGTACTTC.

The chain joins TRBV20-1 to TRBJ2-5, with D tentatively TRBD2 (6 bases). CDR1 and CDR2 from the germline V gene are DFQATT and SNEGSKA (reference sequence). The CDR3 consists of 18 residues. V shed 6 bases and J shed 4 bases, with 30 bases lying between them. This CDR3 is CSAFKRDWGGQVVETQYF. In nucleotides, the CDR3 is TGCAGTGCCTTCAAAAGGGACTGGGGCGGACAAGTGGTAGAGACCCAGTACTTC.